The present entry profiles one T cell receptor beta chain with its context. Germline trimming cut 7 bases from V and 3 bases from J; bases unmatched to any gene: 9. Germline V gives CDR1 SNHLY, CDR2 FYNNEI. The CDR3 contains 14 residues. Under the authors' procedure: Estimates of nucleated cell counts were drawn from the amplification of reference gene primers. Generated by immunoSEQ multiplex PCR, the TCRdb table keeps only in-frame clones and is missing some. The V and J calls and clone size were taken over from that table, and D and trimming were inferred from the DNA. The repertoire holds about 47,000 clones, with around 83% as singletons. The sample belongs to a study of blood T cell repertoires in COVID-19. As for the study in general: Both acute and convalescent COVID-19 samples were obtained from the United States, Italy and Spain. T cells, B-cell-depleted T cells, or PBMCs supplied cDNA or gDNA.

The chain links TRBV2 to TRBJ2-7; 7 bases agree with TRBD1. Sequenced: peripheral blood. The receptor was isolated from a human donor with acute or convalescent COVID-19. The donor label of this sample is uncertain. The DNA for the CDR3 is TGTGCCAGCACCTTACAGGGGATCGTCTACGAGCAGTACTTC. It codes for CASTLQGIVYEQYF.